This T cell receptor (beta chain) was observed in a study of T cells after yellow fever vaccination. The study, taken as a whole, reports: After the booster, 96% of CD4 and about nine tenths of CD8 primary-response clones were re-detected. Though weaker, the secondary response peaked faster, on day 5 versus 15. The presence of abundant clonotypes contaminating from the bulk population was possible in FACS-sorted repertoires.

As regards this clonotype: Its antigen is unknown.

Generation of TCR cDNA used 5'RACE template switching (which added a universal primer site and UMIs). Via MiXCR, TCRdb re-called the 5' RACE reads, giving one row per CDR3 protein. The top ten clones hold 14% to 15% of a sample with 500,000 to 650,000 distinct CDR3 sequences, approximately 13% of them seen once. Sequenced here: PBMCs, sampled on the day of the yellow fever booster vaccination. The sequence was obtained from a man aged 25 to 40 who received the YFV17D yellow fever vaccine.

The DNA for the CDR3 is TGTGCCAGCAGCTTGGAAAACTTTAAAAACGAGCAGTACTTC. It yields the protein CASSLENFKNEQYF. The V call is TRBV5-5, the J call TRBJ2-7; the D is unclear. The germline V gene has CDR1 SGHKS and CDR2 YYEKEE (reference sequence). The CDR3 covers 14 residues. Trimming stripped 0 bases from V and 5 bases from J, with 12 bases between.